These T cell receptor beta chains were read from a single sample in a study of blood T cell repertoires in COVID-19. The table came from immunoSEQ multiplex PCR; TCRdb's copy has only in-frame clones and leaves some out. The sample yields 55,000 to 65,000 clones, roughly 90% seen once. Sample: peripheral blood. The receptors derive from a woman older than 75 with active COVID-19. CDR3s include the opening cysteine and the closing phenylalanine or tryptophan. The order of the fields is J gene, D gene, V gene, clone size, CDR3 protein, CDR3 DNA. A D gene is named only where the DNA matches it firmly. Clone size is shown for a subset of rows, as once, few, many or a class of expanded clone.

J: TRBJ1-1; D: .; V: TRBV3-1/TRBV3-2; size: .; CDR3: CASSASSQSEAFF; DNA: TGTGCCAGCAGCGCCTCCTCACAATCCGAAGCTTTCTTT
J: TRBJ2-3; D: .; V: TRBV13; size: .; CDR3: CASSLGTGGGTDTQYF; DNA: TGTGCCAGCAGCTTAGGTACTGGGGGCGGCACAGATACGCAGTATTTT
J: TRBJ1-3; D: .; V: TRBV28; size: .; CDR3: CASSLITPLTGNTIYF; DNA: TGTGCCAGCAGTTTAATAACCCCTTTGACAGGCAACACCATATATTTT
J: TRBJ1-1; D: TRBD1; V: TRBV5-1; size: .; CDR3: CASSLRQGNTEAFF; DNA: TGCGCCAGCAGCTTAAGACAGGGCAACACTGAAGCTTTCTTT
J: TRBJ2-7; D: TRBD1; V: TRBV11-2; size: .; CDR3: CASSVGTGGDRGEQYF; DNA: TGTGCCAGCAGCGTAGGGACAGGGGGCGACCGGGGCGAGCAGTACTTC
J: TRBJ1-6; D: .; V: TRBV3-1/TRBV3-2; size: .; CDR3: CASNPTGGDSPLHF; DNA: TGTGCCAGCAACCCAACGGGGGGGGATTCACCCCTCCACTTT
J: TRBJ2-2; D: TRBD2; V: TRBV10-2; size: .; CDR3: CASRRGTSENTGELFF; DNA: TGCGCCAGCAGGAGAGGGACTAGCGAGAACACCGGGGAGCTGTTTTTT
J: TRBJ2-7; D: .; V: TRBV5-1; size: few; CDR3: CASRTSAGNHEQYF; DNA: TGCGCCAGCAGAACCTCGGCGGGGAACCACGAGCAGTACTTC
J: TRBJ2-1; D: TRBD1; V: TRBV7-8; size: .; CDR3: CASSSRTGLGEQFF; DNA: TGTGCCAGCAGCTCCCGGACAGGGCTAGGTGAGCAGTTCTTC
J: TRBJ2-7; D: .; V: TRBV19; size: .; CDR3: CASTSSVSSYEQYF; DNA: TGTGCCAGTACTTCTAGCGTTAGCTCCTACGAGCAGTACTTC
J: TRBJ1-3; D: .; V: TRBV30; size: .; CDR3: CAWSLDTPSGGNTIYF; DNA: TGTGCCTGGAGTTTGGATACCCCATCGGGTGGAAACACCATATATTTT
J: TRBJ1-2; D: .; V: TRBV4-2; size: .; CDR3: CASSQDLGGALYGYTF; DNA: TGTGCCAGCAGCCAAGATTTGGGGGGGGCCCTCTATGGCTACACCTTC
J: TRBJ2-1; D: TRBD2; V: TRBV7-7; size: .; CDR3: CASSFNLAGAGEQFF; DNA: TGTGCTAGCAGCTTTAATCTAGCGGGAGCCGGTGAGCAGTTCTTC
J: TRBJ1-1; D: .; V: TRBV28; size: .; CDR3: CASKLQSPGEAFF; DNA: TGTGCCAGCAAACTCCAGTCCCCCGGGGAAGCTTTCTTT
J: TRBJ1-6; D: .; V: TRBV27; size: .; CDR3: CASRADLPNSPLHF; DNA: TGTGCCAGCAGGGCGGATTTACCGAATTCACCCCTCCACTTT
J: TRBJ2-1; D: .; V: TRBV11-2; size: .; CDR3: CASSLDVSEQFF; DNA: TGTGCCAGCAGCTTAGATGTCAGTGAGCAGTTCTTC
J: TRBJ1-6; D: .; V: TRBV28; size: .; CDR3: CASSLDTYNSPLHF; DNA: TGTGCCAGCAGCCTCGACACATATAATTCACCCCTCCACTTT
J: TRBJ2-1; D: .; V: TRBV24-1; size: .; CDR3: CATSDTRGPESQQFF; DNA: TGTGCCACCAGTGATACGAGAGGGCCCGAATCGCAGCAGTTCTTC
J: TRBJ2-1; D: TRBD2; V: TRBV6-5; size: .; CDR3: CASSSLAGGYNEQFF; DNA: TGTGCCAGCAGTTCTCTAGCGGGAGGGTACAATGAGCAGTTCTTC
J: TRBJ1-6; D: .; V: TRBV5-6; size: .; CDR3: CASSLYTDNSPLHF; DNA: TGTGCCAGCAGCTTATACACAGATAATTCACCCCTCCACTTT
J: TRBJ1-2; D: .; V: TRBV5-8; size: .; CDR3: CASSLSDRYYGYTF; DNA: TGTGCCAGCAGCTTGAGCGACAGGTACTATGGCTACACCTTC
J: TRBJ2-7; D: .; V: TRBV7-2; size: .; CDR3: CASSLDSGSSYEQYF; DNA: TGTGCCAGCAGCTTAGATTCCGGTAGCTCCTACGAGCAGTACTTC
J: TRBJ2-5; D: TRBD2; V: TRBV3-1/TRBV3-2; size: .; CDR3: CASSQTGTSGSGETQYF; DNA: TGTGCCAGCAGCCAAACCGGGACTAGCGGGAGCGGAGAGACCCAGTACTTC
J: TRBJ2-5; D: TRBD1; V: TRBV9; size: .; CDR3: CASSLRQGVETQYF; DNA: TGTGCCAGCAGCTTACGACAGGGAGTCGAGACCCAGTACTTC
J: TRBJ2-7; D: TRBD1; V: TRBV16; size: .; CDR3: CASSPGDSYEQYF; DNA: TGTGCCAGCAGCCCCGGGGACAGCTACGAGCAGTACTTC
J: TRBJ1-4; D: .; V: TRBV7-2; size: .; CDR3: CASSPTLGGGRGKLFF; DNA: TGTGCCAGCAGCCCAACTCTGGGGGGAGGTCGCGGAAAACTGTTTTTT
J: TRBJ1-1; D: .; V: TRBV5-1; size: .; CDR3: CASRDSEAFF; DNA: TGCGCCAGCAGGGACTCCGAAGCTTTCTTT
J: TRBJ2-1; D: .; V: TRBV6-5; size: .; CDR3: CASYGGTGREQFF; DNA: TGTGCCAGCTATGGCGGGACCGGCCGTGAGCAGTTCTTC
J: TRBJ1-3; D: .; V: TRBV28; size: once; CDR3: CASSSGNTIYF; DNA: TGTGCCAGCAGCAGTGGAAACACCATATATTTT
J: TRBJ1-2; D: TRBD1; V: TRBV7-2; size: .; CDR3: CASSVGQGAYGYTF; DNA: TGTGCCAGCAGCGTGGGACAGGGGGCATACGGCTACACCTTC
J: TRBJ2-6; D: .; V: TRBV6-2/TRBV6-3; size: .; CDR3: CASSYSLGGAHGANVLTF; DNA: TGTGCCAGCAGTTACTCTCTGGGGGGGGCGCACGGGGCCAACGTCCTGACTTTC
J: TRBJ2-5; D: .; V: TRBV3-1/TRBV3-2; size: .; CDR3: CASSQEYARGTQYF; DNA: TGTGCCAGCAGCCAAGAGTACGCCCGCGGGACCCAGTACTTC